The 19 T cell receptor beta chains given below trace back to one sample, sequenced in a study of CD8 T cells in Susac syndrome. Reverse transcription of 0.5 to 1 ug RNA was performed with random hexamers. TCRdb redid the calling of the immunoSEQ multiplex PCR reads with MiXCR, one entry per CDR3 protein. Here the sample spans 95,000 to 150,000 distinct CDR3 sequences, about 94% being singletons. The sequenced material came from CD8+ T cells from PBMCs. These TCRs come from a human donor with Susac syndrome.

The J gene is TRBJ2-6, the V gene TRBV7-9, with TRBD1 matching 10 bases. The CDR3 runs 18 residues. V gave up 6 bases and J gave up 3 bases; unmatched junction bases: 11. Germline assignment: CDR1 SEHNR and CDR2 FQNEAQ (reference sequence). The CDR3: CASRPSTGTGDGANVLTF. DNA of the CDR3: TGTGCCAGCAGACCCTCCACCGGGACAGGGGATGGGGCCAACGTCCTGACTTTC. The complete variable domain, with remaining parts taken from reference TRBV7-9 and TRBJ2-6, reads DTGVSQNPRHKITKRGQNVTFRCDPISEHNRLYWYRQTLGQGPEFLTYFQNEAQLEKSRLLSDRFSAERPKGSFSTLEIQRTEQGDSAMYLCASRPSTGTGDGANVLTFGAGSRLTVL.

The DNA for the CDR3 is TGTGCCAGCAGGTCGACAGGGGAAGAGACCCAGTACTTC. The encoded protein is CASRSTGEETQYF. The chain joins TRBV7-9 to TRBJ2-5, with 8 bases aligning to TRBD1. V gave up 6 bases and J gave up 3 bases; unmatched junction bases: 3. This CDR3 has 13 residues. Germline V gene sequence: CDR1 SEHNR, CDR2 FQNEAQ (reference sequence).

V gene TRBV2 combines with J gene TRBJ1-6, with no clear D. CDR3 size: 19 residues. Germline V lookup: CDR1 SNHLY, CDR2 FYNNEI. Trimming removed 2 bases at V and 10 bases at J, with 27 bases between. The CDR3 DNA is TGTGCCAGCAGTGAAAGGGAAGGGATCGACCTCAGTACGGTATCACCCCTCCACTTT. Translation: CASSEREGIDLSTVSPLHF.

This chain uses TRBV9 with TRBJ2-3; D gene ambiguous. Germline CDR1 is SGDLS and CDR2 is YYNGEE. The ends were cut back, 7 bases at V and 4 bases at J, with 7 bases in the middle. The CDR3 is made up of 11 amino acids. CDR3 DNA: TGTGCCAGCGCCTCCGCAGATACGCAGTATTTT. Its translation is CASASADTQYF.

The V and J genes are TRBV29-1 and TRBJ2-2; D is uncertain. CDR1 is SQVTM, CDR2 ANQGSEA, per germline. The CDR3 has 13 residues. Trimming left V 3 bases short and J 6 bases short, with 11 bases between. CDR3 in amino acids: CSVDGQLAGELFF. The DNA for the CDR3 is TGCAGCGTTGACGGGCAATTGGCCGGGGAGCTGTTTTTT.

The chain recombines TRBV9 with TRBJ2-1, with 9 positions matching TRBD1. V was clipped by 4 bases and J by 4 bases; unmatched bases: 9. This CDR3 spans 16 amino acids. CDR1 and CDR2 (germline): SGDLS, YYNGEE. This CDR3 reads CASSTPPGQGYNEQFF. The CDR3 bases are TGTGCCAGCAGCACTCCCCCGGGACAGGGATACAATGAGCAGTTCTTC.

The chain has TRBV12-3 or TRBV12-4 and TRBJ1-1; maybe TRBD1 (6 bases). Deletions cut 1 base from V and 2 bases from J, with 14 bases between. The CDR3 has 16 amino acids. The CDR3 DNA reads TGTGCCAGCAGTTTAGACTCGGGGGCAAGAAACACTGAAGCTTTCTTT. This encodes CASSLDSGARNTEAFF.

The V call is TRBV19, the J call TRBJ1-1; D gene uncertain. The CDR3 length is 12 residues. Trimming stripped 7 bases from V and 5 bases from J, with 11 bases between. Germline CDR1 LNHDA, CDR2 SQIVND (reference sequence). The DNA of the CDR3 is TGTGCCAGTACTAAAGGACGAACTGAAGCTTTCTTT. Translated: CASTKGRTEAFF.

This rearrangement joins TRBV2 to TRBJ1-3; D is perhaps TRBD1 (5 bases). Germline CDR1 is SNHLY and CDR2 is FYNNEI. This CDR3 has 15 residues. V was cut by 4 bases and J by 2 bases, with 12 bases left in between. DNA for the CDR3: TGTGCCAGCAGTGCCCAGGGCAGAACTGGAAACACCATATATTTT. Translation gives CASSAQGRTGNTIYF.

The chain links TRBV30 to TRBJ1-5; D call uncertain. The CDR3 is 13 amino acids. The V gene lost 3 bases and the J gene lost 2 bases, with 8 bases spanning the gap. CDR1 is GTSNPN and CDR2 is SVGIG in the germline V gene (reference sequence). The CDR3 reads CAWSDFGNQPQHF. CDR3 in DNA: TGTGCCTGGAGCGACTTTGGCAATCAGCCCCAGCATTTT.

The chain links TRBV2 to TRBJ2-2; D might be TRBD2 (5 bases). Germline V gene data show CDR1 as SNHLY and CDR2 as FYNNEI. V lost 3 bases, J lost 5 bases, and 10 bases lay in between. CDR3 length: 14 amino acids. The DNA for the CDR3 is TGTGCCAGCAGTGACCCGCGGGCTACCGGGGAGCTGTTTTTT. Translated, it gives CASSDPRATGELFF.

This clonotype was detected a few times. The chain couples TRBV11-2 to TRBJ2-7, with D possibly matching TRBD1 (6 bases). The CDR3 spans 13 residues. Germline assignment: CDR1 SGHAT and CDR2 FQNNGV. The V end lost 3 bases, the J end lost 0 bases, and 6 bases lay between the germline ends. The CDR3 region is CASSLDSSYEQYF. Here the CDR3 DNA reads TGTGCCAGCAGCTTGGACAGCTCCTACGAGCAGTACTTC.

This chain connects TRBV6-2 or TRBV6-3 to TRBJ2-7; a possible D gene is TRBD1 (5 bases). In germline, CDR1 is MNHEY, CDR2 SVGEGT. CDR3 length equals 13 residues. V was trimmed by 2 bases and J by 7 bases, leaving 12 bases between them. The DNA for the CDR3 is TGTGCCAGCAGTTACGGGGCAGGGTCTGAGCAGTACTTC. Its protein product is CASSYGAGSEQYF.

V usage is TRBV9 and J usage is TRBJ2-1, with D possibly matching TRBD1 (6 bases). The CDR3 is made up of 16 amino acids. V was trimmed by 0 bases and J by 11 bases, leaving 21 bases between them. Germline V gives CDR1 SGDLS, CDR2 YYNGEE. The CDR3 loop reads CASSVAGTRTVKQQFF. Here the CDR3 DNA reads TGTGCCAGCAGCGTAGCTGGGACACGGACGGTTAAACAGCAGTTCTTC.

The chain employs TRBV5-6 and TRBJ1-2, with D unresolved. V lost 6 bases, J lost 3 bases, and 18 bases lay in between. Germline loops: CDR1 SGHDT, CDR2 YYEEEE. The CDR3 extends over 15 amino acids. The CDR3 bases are TGTGCCAGCAACCAGGATCGGAGGAAACACTATGGCTACACCTTC. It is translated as CASNQDRRKHYGYTF.

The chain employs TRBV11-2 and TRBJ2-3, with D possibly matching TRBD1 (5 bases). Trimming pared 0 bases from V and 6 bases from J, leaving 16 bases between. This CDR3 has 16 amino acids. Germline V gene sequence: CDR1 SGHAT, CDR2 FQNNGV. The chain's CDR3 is CASSLEPAQGRDTQYF. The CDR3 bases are TGTGCCAGCAGCTTAGAGCCCGCCCAGGGTAGGGATACGCAGTATTTT.

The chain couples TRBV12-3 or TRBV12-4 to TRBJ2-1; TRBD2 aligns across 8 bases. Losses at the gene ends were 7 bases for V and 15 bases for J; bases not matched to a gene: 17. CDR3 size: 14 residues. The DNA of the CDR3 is TGTGCCAGCATGGAAATTGCGGGGGGTTGGGGACGGTTCTTC. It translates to CASMEIAGGWGRFF.

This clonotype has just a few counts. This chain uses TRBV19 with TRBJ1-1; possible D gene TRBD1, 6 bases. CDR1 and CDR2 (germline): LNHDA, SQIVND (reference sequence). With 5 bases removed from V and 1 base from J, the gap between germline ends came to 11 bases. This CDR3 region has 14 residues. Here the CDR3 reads CASSHRGGNTEAFF. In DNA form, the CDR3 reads TGTGCCAGTAGTCATAGAGGGGGGAACACTGAAGCTTTCTTT.

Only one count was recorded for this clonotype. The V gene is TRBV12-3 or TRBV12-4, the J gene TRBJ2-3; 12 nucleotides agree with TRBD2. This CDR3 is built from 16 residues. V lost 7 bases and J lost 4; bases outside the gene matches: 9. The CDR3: CASNSPLAGGPDTQYF. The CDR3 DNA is TGTGCCAGCAACTCACCTCTAGCGGGGGGGCCAGATACGCAGTATTTT.